These 11 T cell receptor beta chains were sequenced from one sample in a study of post-analysis software for immune sequencing data. Overall study results and limits: The study found TRBV5-6, TRBV5-1 and TRBV20-1 among about five TRBV segments more frequent in patients than controls.

Antigens for these TCRs are unknown. Prepared TCR beta cDNA libraries contained unique molecular identifiers. TCRdb ran MiXCR on the PCR reads and lists one entry per CDR3 protein. The sample yields some 690,000 distinct CDR3 sequences, roughly three fifths seen once. The sequenced material came from blood. The receptors were gathered from a girl aged 2 to 9 with multiple sclerosis.

The genes are TRBV29-1 and TRBJ2-5; TRBD1 aligns across 7 bases. Germline assignment: CDR1 SQVTM and CDR2 ANQGSEA. The CDR3 spans 13 residues. Unmatched junction bases numbered 7, after V lost 6 bases and J lost 3 bases. Here the CDR3 DNA reads TGCAGCGTCATCCCCGGGACAGAAGAGACCCAGTACTTC. As protein: CSVIPGTEETQYF.

The V gene is TRBV20-1, the J gene TRBJ2-3; D gene unclear. The CDR3 length is 13 residues. Between the trimmed V and J ends, which lost 0 bases and 6 bases, there was a span of 10 bases. The germline gives CDR1 DFQATT, CDR2 SNEGSKA (reference sequence). The CDR3 here is CSARDDGWDTQYF. The DNA for the CDR3 is TGCAGTGCTAGAGATGACGGGTGGGATACGCAGTATTTT.

This sequence joins TRBV4-2 and TRBJ2-2; possible D gene TRBD2, 5 bases. CDR3 length: 18 amino acids. Germline V gene lookup returns CDR1 LGHNA and CDR2 YNFKEQ. Trimming left V 0 bases short and J 0 bases short, with 14 bases between. The CDR3 spells CASSQEELRGTNTGELFF. CDR3 sequence (DNA): TGTGCCAGCAGCCAAGAAGAGTTGAGAGGGACGAACACCGGGGAGCTGTTTTTT.

The rearrangement uses TRBV6-2 or TRBV6-3 and TRBJ1-2; 8 nucleotides line up with TRBD1. This CDR3 has 14 residues. Trimming took 1 base from V and 8 from J; bases not matched to a gene: 6. Germline lookup yields CDR1 MNHEY and CDR2 SVGEGT. The CDR3 region is CASSYYGQGSGYTF. In DNA, the CDR3 is TGTGCCAGCAGTTACTACGGACAGGGATCGGGCTACACCTTC.

This chain uses TRBV19 with TRBJ2-1, with 10 nucleotides matching TRBD2. Germline lookup yields CDR1 LNHDA and CDR2 SQIVND (reference sequence). There are 16 residues in the CDR3. The ends lost 7 bases at V and 9 bases at J; junction bases unmatched: 15. This chain's CDR3 is CASIPSGGPLYGEQFF. DNA of the CDR3: TGTGCCAGTATCCCTAGCGGGGGACCTTTATATGGTGAGCAGTTCTTC.

V and J are TRBV15 and TRBJ2-1; D possibly matches TRBD1 or TRBD2 (5 bases each). Trimming removed 1 base at V and 2 bases at J, with 12 bases between. CDR1 LNHNV and CDR2 YYDKDF come from the germline V gene (reference sequence). This CDR3 has 16 residues. The CDR3 DNA sequence: TGTGCCACCAGCAGAGTGGACGAGGGACCCTACAATGAGCAGTTCTTC. It translates to CATSRVDEGPYNEQFF.

This clonotype was picked up one time. This chain links TRBV7-3 with TRBJ2-5; 10 positions match TRBD2. Trimming cost V 3 bases and J 9 bases; bases outside gene matches: 7. The CDR3 runs to 14 residues. The germline V gene encodes CDR1 SGHTA and CDR2 FQGTGA. CDR3 nucleotide sequence: TGTGCCAGCAGCTTGGAAAGCGGGAGGGCCGCCCAGTACTTC. Protein product: CASSLESGRAAQYF.

The V gene is TRBV5-1, the J gene TRBJ2-1; TRBD2 might be the D (6 bases). V was clipped by 3 bases and J by 0 bases, with 10 bases between them. The CDR3 is made up of 15 amino acids. CDR1 and CDR2 (germline): SGHRS, YFSETQ. The CDR3 spells CASSWDSRSYNEQFF. The CDR3 DNA reads as TGCGCCAGCAGCTGGGACTCCCGCTCCTACAATGAGCAGTTCTTC.

V usage is TRBV2 and J usage is TRBJ1-5, with 7 bases identical to TRBD1. The CDR3 sequence is 14 residues long. Germline V lookup: CDR1 SNHLY, CDR2 FYNNEI. The V gene end was trimmed by 6 bases and the J gene end by 4 bases; junction bases not matched to a gene: 6. DNA for the CDR3: TGTGCCAGCAGATCAACAGGGGATAATCAGCCCCAGCATTTT. As protein: CASRSTGDNQPQHF.

The V gene is TRBV29-1, the J gene TRBJ2-3; the D is unclear. Germline loops: CDR1 SQVTM, CDR2 ANQGSEA. V lost 4 bases and J lost 6, with 14 bases in between. The CDR3 loop spans 13 amino acids. The CDR3 region is CSVGVLVGDTQYF. The CDR3 nucleotides read TGCAGCGTTGGGGTATTAGTCGGGGATACGCAGTATTTT.

Only one count was recorded for this clonotype. The rearrangement joins TRBV29-1 to TRBJ1-1, with 9 bases lining up with TRBD1. CDR1 is SQVTM and CDR2 is ANQGSEA in the germline V gene. This CDR3 contains 13 residues. V trimming: 7 bases; J trimming: 3 bases; junction bases outside the gene matches: 6. The CDR3: CSGLQGADTEAFF. The DNA for the CDR3 is TGCAGCGGCCTACAGGGGGCCGACACTGAAGCTTTCTTT.